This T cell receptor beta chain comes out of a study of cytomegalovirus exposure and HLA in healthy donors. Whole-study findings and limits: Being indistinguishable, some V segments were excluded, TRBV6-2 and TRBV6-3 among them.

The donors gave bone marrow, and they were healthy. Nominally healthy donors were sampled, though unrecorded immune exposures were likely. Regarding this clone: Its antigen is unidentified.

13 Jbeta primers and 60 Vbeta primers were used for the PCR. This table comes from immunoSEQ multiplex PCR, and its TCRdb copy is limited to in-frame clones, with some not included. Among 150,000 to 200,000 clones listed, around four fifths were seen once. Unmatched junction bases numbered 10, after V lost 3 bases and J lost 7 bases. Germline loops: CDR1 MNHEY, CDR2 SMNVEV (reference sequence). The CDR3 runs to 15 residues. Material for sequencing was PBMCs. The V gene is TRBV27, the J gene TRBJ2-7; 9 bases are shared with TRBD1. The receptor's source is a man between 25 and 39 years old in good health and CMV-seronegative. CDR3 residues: CASSFVPGQGKEQYF. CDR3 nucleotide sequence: TGTGCCAGCAGTTTCGTTCCGGGACAGGGAAAGGAGCAGTACTTC.